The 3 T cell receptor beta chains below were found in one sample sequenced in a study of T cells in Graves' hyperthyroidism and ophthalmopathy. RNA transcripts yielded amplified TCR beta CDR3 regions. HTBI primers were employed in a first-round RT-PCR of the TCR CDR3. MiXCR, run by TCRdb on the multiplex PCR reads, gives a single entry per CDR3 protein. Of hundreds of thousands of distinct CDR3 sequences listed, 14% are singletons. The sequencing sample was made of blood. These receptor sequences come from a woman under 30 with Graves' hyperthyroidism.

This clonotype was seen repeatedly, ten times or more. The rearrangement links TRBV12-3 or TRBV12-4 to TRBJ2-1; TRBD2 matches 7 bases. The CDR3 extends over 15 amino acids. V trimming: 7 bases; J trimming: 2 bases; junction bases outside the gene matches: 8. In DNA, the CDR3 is TGTGCCAGCACCGAAGGACTAGAACCCTACAATGAGCAGTTCTTC. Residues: CASTEGLEPYNEQFF.

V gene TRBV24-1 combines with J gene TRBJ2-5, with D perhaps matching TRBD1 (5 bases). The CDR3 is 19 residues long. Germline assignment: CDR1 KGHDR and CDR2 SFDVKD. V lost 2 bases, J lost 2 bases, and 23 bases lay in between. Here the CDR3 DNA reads TGTGCCACCAGTGATTACGAAAAAAACAGGAAAGAACCACAAGAGACCCAGTACTTC. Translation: CATSDYEKNRKEPQETQYF.

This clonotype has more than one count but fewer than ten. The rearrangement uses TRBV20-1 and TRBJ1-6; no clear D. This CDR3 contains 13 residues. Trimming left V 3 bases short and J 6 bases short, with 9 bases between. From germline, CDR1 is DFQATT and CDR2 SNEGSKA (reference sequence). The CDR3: CSASWAINSPLHF. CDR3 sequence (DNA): TGCAGTGCTAGCTGGGCCATTAATTCACCCCTCCACTTT.